The T cell receptor (beta chain) described here comes from a study of T-cell memory formation after mild COVID-19. Overall study context: Among the donors, TCR clusters were largely specific to each donor. Notes on the study in general: Prior to infection, memory already included some responding clones, suggesting cross-reactive memory joined. Whereas later expanders leaned CD4+, clones contracting day 15 to 85 showed a balanced CD4/CD8 makeup.

CDR1 SGHRS and CDR2 YFSETQ come from the germline V gene. The length of the CDR3 is 14 residues. Deletions cut 4 bases from V and 1 base from J, with 10 bases between. With regard to this clonotype: The target antigen is unknown.

TCRdb re-derived calls from the 5' RACE reads in MiXCR, one entry per CDR3 protein. The data show 200,000 to 250,000 distinct CDR3 sequences, about 9.2% seen once. The chain joins TRBV5-1 to TRBJ2-3; D not certain. What was sequenced was PBMCs or a T cell subset sorted from them (not recorded which). The receptor comes from a man younger than 30 who had mild COVID-19 (a few samples of this study predate the infection). Cell type and time point are not known. The CDR3 DNA reads as TGCGCCAGCAGCCGACAACTTGGCACAGATACGCAGTATTTT. Its protein product is CASSRQLGTDTQYF.